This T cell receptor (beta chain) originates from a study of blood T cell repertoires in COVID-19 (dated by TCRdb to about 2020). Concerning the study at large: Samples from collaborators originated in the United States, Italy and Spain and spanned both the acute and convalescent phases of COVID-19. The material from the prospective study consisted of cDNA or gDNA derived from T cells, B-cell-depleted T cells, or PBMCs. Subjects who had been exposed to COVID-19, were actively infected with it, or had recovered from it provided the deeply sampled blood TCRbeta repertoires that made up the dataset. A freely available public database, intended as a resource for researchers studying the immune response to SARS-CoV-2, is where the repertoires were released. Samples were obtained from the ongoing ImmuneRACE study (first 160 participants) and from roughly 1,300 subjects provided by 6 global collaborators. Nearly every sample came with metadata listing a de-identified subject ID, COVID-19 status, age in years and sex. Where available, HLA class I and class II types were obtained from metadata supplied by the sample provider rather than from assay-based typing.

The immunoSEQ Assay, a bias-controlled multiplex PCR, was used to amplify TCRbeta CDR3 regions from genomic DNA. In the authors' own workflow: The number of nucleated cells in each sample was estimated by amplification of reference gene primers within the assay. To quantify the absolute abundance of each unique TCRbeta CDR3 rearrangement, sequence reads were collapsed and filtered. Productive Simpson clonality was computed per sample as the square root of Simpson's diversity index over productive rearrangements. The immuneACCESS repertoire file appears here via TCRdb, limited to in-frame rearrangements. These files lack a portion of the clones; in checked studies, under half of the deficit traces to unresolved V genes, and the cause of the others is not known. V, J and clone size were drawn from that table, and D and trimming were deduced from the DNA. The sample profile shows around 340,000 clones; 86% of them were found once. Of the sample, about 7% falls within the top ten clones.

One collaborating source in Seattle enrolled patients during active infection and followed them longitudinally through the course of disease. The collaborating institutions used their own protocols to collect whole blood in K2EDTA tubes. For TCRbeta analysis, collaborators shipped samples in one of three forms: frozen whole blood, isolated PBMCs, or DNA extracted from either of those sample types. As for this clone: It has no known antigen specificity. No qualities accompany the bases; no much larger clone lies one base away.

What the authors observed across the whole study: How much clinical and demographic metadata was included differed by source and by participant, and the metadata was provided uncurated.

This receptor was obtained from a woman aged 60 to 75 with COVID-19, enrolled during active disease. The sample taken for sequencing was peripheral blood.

CDR3 region: CASSPVVDSNQPQHF. The base sequence is TGTGCCAGTAGCCCAGTGGTTGATAGCAATCAGCCCCAGCATTTT. The sequence links TRBV19 to TRBJ1-5, with the D gene call left open. The CDR3 contains 15 residues, cysteine and phenylalanine counted. The retained sequence is limited to the CDR3, 45 bases, with the frame set at the first base. CDR1 LNHDA and CDR2 SQIVND were looked up in the germline V gene (reference sequence). Relative to germline, V is 6 bases shorter and J is 0 bases shorter, with 12 bases between their ends.